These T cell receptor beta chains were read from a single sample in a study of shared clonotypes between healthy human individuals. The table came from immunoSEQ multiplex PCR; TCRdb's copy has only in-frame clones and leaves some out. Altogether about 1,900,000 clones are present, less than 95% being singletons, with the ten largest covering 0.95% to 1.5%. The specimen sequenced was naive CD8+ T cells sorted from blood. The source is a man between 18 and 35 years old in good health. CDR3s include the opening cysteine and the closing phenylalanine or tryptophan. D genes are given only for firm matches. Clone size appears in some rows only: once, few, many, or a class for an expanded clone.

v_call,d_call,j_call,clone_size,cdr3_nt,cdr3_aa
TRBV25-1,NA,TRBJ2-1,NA,TGTGCCAGCAGTGAATATGGGAATGAGCAGTTCTTC,CASSEYGNEQFF
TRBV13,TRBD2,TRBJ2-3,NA,TGTGCCAGCAGCTTTAGCGGGAGAACCGATACGCAGTATTTT,CASSFSGRTDTQYF
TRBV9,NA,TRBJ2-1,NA,TGTGCCAGCAGCATTCACCTCGTGACTCATGAGCAGTTCTTC,CASSIHLVTHEQFF
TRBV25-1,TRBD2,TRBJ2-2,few,TGTGCCAGCAGTGAACGGGAGGTTCCCGGGGAGCTGTTTTTT,CASSEREVPGELFF
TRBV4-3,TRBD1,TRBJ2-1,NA,TGCGCCAGCAGCCAGACAGGGGCTTACAATGAGCAGTTCTTC,CASSQTGAYNEQFF
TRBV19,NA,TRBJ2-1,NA,TGTGCCAGTAGTGTCGAACGGGAGCAGTTCTTC,CASSVEREQFF
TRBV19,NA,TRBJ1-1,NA,TGTGCCAGTAGTATATGGGGGAGGTTGAACACTGAAGCTTTCTTT,CASSIWGRLNTEAFF
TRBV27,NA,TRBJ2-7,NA,TGTGCCAGCAGTTTCGGGGCGGCAGGCGATAGGCAGTACTTC,CASSFGAAGDRQYF
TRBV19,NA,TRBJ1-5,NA,TGTGCCAGTAGTCCTTTCAGGGGTGAGAATCAGCCCCAGCATTTT,CASSPFRGENQPQHF
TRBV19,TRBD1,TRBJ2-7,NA,TGTGCCAGTAGTGGTAGGACAGGAGATCTCTACGAGCAGTACTTC,CASSGRTGDLYEQYF
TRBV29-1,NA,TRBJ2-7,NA,TGCAGCGTTGAAGATCGAGTGGGGAATACCTCCTACGAGCAGTACTTC,CSVEDRVGNTSYEQYF
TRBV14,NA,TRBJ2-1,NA,TGTGCCAGCAGCCAAGACTCGGGTCATGAGCAGTTCTTC,CASSQDSGHEQFF
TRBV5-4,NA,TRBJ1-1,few,TGTGCCAGCAGCTTGGATTATAACACTGAAGCTTTCTTT,CASSLDYNTEAFF
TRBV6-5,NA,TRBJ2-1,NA,TGTGCCAGCGGCGACGTGAGGGTCCTCTACAATGAGCAGTTCTTC,CASGDVRVLYNEQFF
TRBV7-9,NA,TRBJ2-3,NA,TGTGCCAGCAGCCCGACGCTAGCTGGCACAGATACGCAGTATTTT,CASSPTLAGTDTQYF
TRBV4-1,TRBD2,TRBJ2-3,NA,TGCGCCAGCAGCCAAGATCGTGGGGGACTAGCGGGACTAGGTACGCAGTATTTT,CASSQDRGGLAGLGTQYF
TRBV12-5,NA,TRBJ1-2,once,TGTGCTAGTGGGAGCGGGAGCTATGGCTACACCTTC,CASGSGSYGYTF
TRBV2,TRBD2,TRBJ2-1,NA,TGTGCCAGCAGCGAAGGACTAGCGCCTAACTCCTACAATGAGCAGTTCTTC,CASSEGLAPNSYNEQFF
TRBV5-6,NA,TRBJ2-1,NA,TGTGCCAGCAGCTTGGAGGTCACGTCCTACAATGAGCAGTTCTTC,CASSLEVTSYNEQFF
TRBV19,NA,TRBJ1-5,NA,TGTGCCAGTAATCATCAGCCCCAGCATTTT,CASNHQPQHF
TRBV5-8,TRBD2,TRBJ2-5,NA,TGTGCCAGCAGCTTGATGCTAGCGGGAGGCATCTACAACCAAGAGACCCAGTACTTC,CASSLMLAGGIYNQETQYF
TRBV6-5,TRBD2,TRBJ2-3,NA,TGTGCCAGCAGTTTAGCGGGAGTTACAGATACGCAGTATTTT,CASSLAGVTDTQYF
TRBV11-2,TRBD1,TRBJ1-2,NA,TGTGCCAGCAGCTTGGACCTGACAGGGATCGATGGTGGGGCCTATGGCTACACCTTC,CASSLDLTGIDGGAYGYTF
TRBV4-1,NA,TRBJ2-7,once,TGCGCCAGCAGCTTGCACGTTGCGGACCCACCGAGGATATTC,CASSLHVADPPRIF
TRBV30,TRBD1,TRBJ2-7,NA,TGTGCCTGGAGTGGTGGACAGGAGTACGAGCAGTACTTC,CAWSGGQEYEQYF
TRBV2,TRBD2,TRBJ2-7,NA,TGTGCCAGCAGTGAAAGGCTAGCGGGGACCTACGAGCAGTACTTC,CASSERLAGTYEQYF
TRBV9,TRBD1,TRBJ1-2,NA,TGTGCCAGCAGCGTAGGTTCCGGGACAGGGGCCTTCTATGGCTACACCTTC,CASSVGSGTGAFYGYTF
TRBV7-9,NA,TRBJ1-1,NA,TGTGCCAGCAGCCCTGCTTCGGGCACTGAAGCTTTCTTT,CASSPASGTEAFF
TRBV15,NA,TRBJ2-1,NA,TGTGCCACCAGCGGGAATGAGCAGTTCTTC,CATSGNEQFF
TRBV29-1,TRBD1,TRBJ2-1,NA,TGCAGCGTAACAGGGGGTCATTACAATGAGCAGTTCTTC,CSVTGGHYNEQFF
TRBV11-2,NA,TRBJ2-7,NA,TGTGCCAGCAGCTTAGGACTATCACTCTTGGGTGAGCAGTACTTC,CASSLGLSLLGEQYF
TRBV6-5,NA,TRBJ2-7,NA,TGTGCCAGCAGCCCGGGACTCCTGACCTACGAGCAGTACTTC,CASSPGLLTYEQYF
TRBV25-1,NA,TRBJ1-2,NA,TGTGCCAGCACCCCCACAGGGCGCGGCTACACCTTC,CASTPTGRGYTF
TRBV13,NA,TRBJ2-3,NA,TGTGCCAGCAGCCCCCTGGGTACAGATACGCAGTATTTT,CASSPLGTDTQYF
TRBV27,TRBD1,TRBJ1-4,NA,TGTGCCAGCAGAGGGACAGGGCTAAATGAAAAACTGTTTTTT,CASRGTGLNEKLFF
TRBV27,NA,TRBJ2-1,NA,TGTGCCAGCTTATCCCGGCGGAGCGGCCAGTCCTACAATGAGCAGTTCTTC,CASLSRRSGQSYNEQFF
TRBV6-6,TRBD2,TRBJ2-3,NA,TGTGCCGAGGGCGCGGGAGGGGCAGATACGCAGTATTTT,CAEGAGGADTQYF
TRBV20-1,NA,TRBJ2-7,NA,TGCAGTGCTATTGACAGCCACGAGCAGTACTTC,CSAIDSHEQYF
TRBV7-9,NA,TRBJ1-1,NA,TGTGCCAGCAGCTTAGTCGGTTTGGGGGCAACTGAAGCTTTCTTT,CASSLVGLGATEAFF
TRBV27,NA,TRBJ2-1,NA,TGTGCCAGCAGTGTCTTAGAATCGACGAATGAGCAGTTCTTC,CASSVLESTNEQFF
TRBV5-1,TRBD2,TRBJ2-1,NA,TGCGCCAGCAGCTTGGCGGGAGGCGGGTACAATGAGCAGTTCTTC,CASSLAGGGYNEQFF
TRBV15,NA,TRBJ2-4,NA,TGTGCCACCAGCAGCAACGTAGCCAAAAACATTCAGTACTTC,CATSSNVAKNIQYF
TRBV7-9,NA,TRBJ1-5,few,TGTGCCAGCAGCTTAGCGAATGGGGGTAGTAATCAGCCCCAGCATTTT,CASSLANGGSNQPQHF
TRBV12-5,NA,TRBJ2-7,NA,TGTGCTAGTGGTTTGGGCCAGGGACCCTACGAGCAGTACTTC,CASGLGQGPYEQYF
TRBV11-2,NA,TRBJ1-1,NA,TGTGCCAGCAGCTTAGCGTCCCCCCAAGCTTTCTTT,CASSLASPQAFF
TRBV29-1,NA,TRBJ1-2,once,TGCAGCGTTGACACGATCGGAGCTAACTATGGCTACACCTTC,CSVDTIGANYGYTF
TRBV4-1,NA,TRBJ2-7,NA,TGCGCCAGCGGTGAAGGGTCACCCTACGAGCAGTACTTC,CASGEGSPYEQYF
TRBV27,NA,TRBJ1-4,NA,TGTGCCAGCAGTTTTGGGGTGTTTGGTTCGGGGGAAAAACTGTTTTTT,CASSFGVFGSGEKLFF
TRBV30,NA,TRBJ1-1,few,TGTGCCTGGGGAAGAAACACTGAAGCTTTCTTT,CAWGRNTEAFF
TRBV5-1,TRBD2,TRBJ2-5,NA,TGCGCCAGCAGCTTGTCTCGCGGGGGGCGATCGGAGACCCAGTACTTC,CASSLSRGGRSETQYF